Listed below are T cell receptor beta chains from one sample, sequenced in a study of long-term antiretroviral therapy in people with HIV. Only in-frame clones appear in the TCRdb table, and some are missing; sequencing was by immunoSEQ multiplex PCR. The repertoire holds tens of thousands of clones, with approximately 85% as singletons. Sequencing used unsorted PBMCs, obtained approximately 3.5 years after starting antiretroviral therapy. Receptors originate from a man younger than 35 with HIV. The CDR3 runs from the conserved cysteine through the conserved F or W. The D gene is left open where the match is weak. Clone size is not always given. Where it is, it says once, few, many or a class for expanded clones.

CDR3 DNA: TGCGCCAGCAGCCAAGAACCCCCCGGGGGGCGGACAGATACGCAGTATTTT
CDR3 protein: CASSQEPPGGRTDTQYF
V gene: TRBV4-1
J gene: TRBJ2-3
CDR3 length: 17
D gene: NA
clone size: NA

CDR3 DNA: TGCGCCAGCAGCTCAGGAAGGGGGATTCGGTACAATGAGCAGTTCTTC
CDR3 protein: CASSSGRGIRYNEQFF
V gene: TRBV5-1
J gene: TRBJ2-1
CDR3 length: 16
D gene: NA
clone size: NA

CDR3 DNA: TGTGCCAGTAGGCGGACTAGCGGATCCTACAATGAGCAGTTCTTC
CDR3 protein: CASRRTSGSYNEQFF
V gene: TRBV19
J gene: TRBJ2-1
CDR3 length: 15
D gene: TRBD2
clone size: NA

CDR3 DNA: TGTGCCACCCGTGGACAGGGGGTTAGGGGAGAAAAACTGTTTTTT
CDR3 protein: CATRGQGVRGEKLFF
V gene: TRBV10-3
J gene: TRBJ1-4
CDR3 length: 15
D gene: TRBD1
clone size: NA

CDR3 DNA: TGTGCCAGCAGCCCCTCCGGGGGAGGAGACGAGCAGTACTTC
CDR3 protein: CASSPSGGGDEQYF
V gene: TRBV7-3
J gene: TRBJ2-7
CDR3 length: 14
D gene: NA
clone size: NA

CDR3 DNA: TGTGCCAGCAGAAAATGGACTAGCGGGATTAGTGAGCAGTTCTTC
CDR3 protein: CASRKWTSGISEQFF
V gene: TRBV6-5
J gene: TRBJ2-1
CDR3 length: 15
D gene: TRBD2
clone size: NA

CDR3 DNA: TGCGCCAGCAGCCCCGGGGTAGCGGGAGTTACCGGGGAGCTGTTTTTT
CDR3 protein: CASSPGVAGVTGELFF
V gene: TRBV5-1
J gene: TRBJ2-2
CDR3 length: 16
D gene: TRBD2
clone size: NA

CDR3 DNA: TGTGCCAGCAGTGTCGGACAGGGGCCTAACTATGGCTACACCTTC
CDR3 protein: CASSVGQGPNYGYTF
V gene: TRBV6-5
J gene: TRBJ1-2
CDR3 length: 15
D gene: TRBD1
clone size: NA

CDR3 DNA: TGCGCCAGCAGCTTGGCTGCGAACACTGAAGCTTTCTTT
CDR3 protein: CASSLAANTEAFF
V gene: TRBV5-1
J gene: TRBJ1-1
CDR3 length: 13
D gene: NA
clone size: NA

CDR3 DNA: TGTGCCAGCAGTTACTCGGCAGGAGGATACGAGCAGTACTTC
CDR3 protein: CASSYSAGGYEQYF
V gene: TRBV6-5
J gene: TRBJ2-7
CDR3 length: 14
D gene: NA
clone size: NA

CDR3 DNA: TGTGCCAGCAGCGAGATCACACAGGGGGCTGTTGGAGAGACCCAGTACTTC
CDR3 protein: CASSEITQGAVGETQYF
V gene: TRBV5-6
J gene: TRBJ2-5
CDR3 length: 17
D gene: TRBD1
clone size: NA

CDR3 DNA: TGTGCCAGCAGCGTAGCGGGGGAGAGAAACATTCAGTACTTC
CDR3 protein: CASSVAGERNIQYF
V gene: TRBV9
J gene: TRBJ2-4
CDR3 length: 14
D gene: NA
clone size: NA

CDR3 DNA: TGTGCCAGCAGTGAGGACTCAGACAATGAGCAGTTCTTC
CDR3 protein: CASSEDSDNEQFF
V gene: TRBV9
J gene: TRBJ2-1
CDR3 length: 13
D gene: NA
clone size: NA

CDR3 DNA: TGTGCCAGCTCTCCAAACTCAGGGACAGGGCTCCCCCACCGGGGCTTC
CDR3 protein: CASSPNSGTGLPHRGF
V gene: TRBV18
J gene: TRBJ2-7
CDR3 length: 16
D gene: TRBD1
clone size: NA

CDR3 DNA: TGTGCCAGCCAACTCTACAATGAGCAGTTCTTC
CDR3 protein: CASQLYNEQFF
V gene: TRBV27
J gene: TRBJ2-1
CDR3 length: 11
D gene: NA
clone size: NA

CDR3 DNA: TGTGCCAGCAGCTTAAGTGGCTACCCCGGGGAGCTGTTTTTT
CDR3 protein: CASSLSGYPGELFF
V gene: TRBV7-3
J gene: TRBJ2-2
CDR3 length: 14
D gene: NA
clone size: NA

CDR3 DNA: TGTGCCACCAGCAGAGGTGAAGATACGCAGTATTTT
CDR3 protein: CATSRGEDTQYF
V gene: TRBV15
J gene: TRBJ2-3
CDR3 length: 12
D gene: NA
clone size: NA

CDR3 DNA: TGCAGTGCTAGAGCCAGGGAGGAGATGTTCTTC
CDR3 protein: CSARAREEMFF
V gene: TRBV20-1
J gene: TRBJ2-1
CDR3 length: 11
D gene: NA
clone size: NA

CDR3 DNA: TGTGCCATCAGTGAGACGGAGGACAGGGCGAACACTGAAGCTTTCTTT
CDR3 protein: CAISETEDRANTEAFF
V gene: TRBV10-3
J gene: TRBJ1-1
CDR3 length: 16
D gene: TRBD1
clone size: NA

CDR3 DNA: TGTGCCAGCAGCGTAACGACAGGGGGCGTCGAGCAGTACTTC
CDR3 protein: CASSVTTGGVEQYF
V gene: TRBV9
J gene: TRBJ2-7
CDR3 length: 14
D gene: TRBD1
clone size: NA

CDR3 DNA: TGTGCCAGTAGTATGGGGGCGGGAGGCGCCTACGAGCAGTACTTC
CDR3 protein: CASSMGAGGAYEQYF
V gene: TRBV19
J gene: TRBJ2-7
CDR3 length: 15
D gene: TRBD2
clone size: NA

CDR3 DNA: TGTGCCAGCAGCGTACAGGGGTACGAGCAGTACTTC
CDR3 protein: CASSVQGYEQYF
V gene: TRBV14
J gene: TRBJ2-7
CDR3 length: 12
D gene: TRBD1
clone size: NA

CDR3 DNA: TGTGCCACAAAGACACAGAGCTCCTACGAGCAGTACTTC
CDR3 protein: CATKTQSSYEQYF
V gene: TRBV15
J gene: TRBJ2-7
CDR3 length: 13
D gene: NA
clone size: NA

CDR3 DNA: TGTGCCAGCAGTTACTCAGGGCTCCCTGAAGCTTTCTTT
CDR3 protein: CASSYSGLPEAFF
V gene: TRBV6-5
J gene: TRBJ1-1
CDR3 length: 13
D gene: NA
clone size: medium-sized

CDR3 DNA: TGTGCCAGCAGAACTCCGGGACAGGGGGCGAATTCACCCCTCCACTTT
CDR3 protein: CASRTPGQGANSPLHF
V gene: TRBV11-2
J gene: TRBJ1-6
CDR3 length: 16
D gene: TRBD1
clone size: NA

CDR3 DNA: TGTGCCAGCAGTTTAAGACCCCCGGGCCCCTACGAGCAGTACTTC
CDR3 protein: CASSLRPPGPYEQYF
V gene: TRBV27
J gene: TRBJ2-7
CDR3 length: 15
D gene: NA
clone size: NA

CDR3 DNA: TGTGCCAGCTCACCAGAGGACAGGGGGCTTCTCAACACTGAAGCTTTCTTT
CDR3 protein: CASSPEDRGLLNTEAFF
V gene: TRBV18
J gene: TRBJ1-1
CDR3 length: 17
D gene: TRBD1
clone size: NA

CDR3 DNA: TGTGCCAGCCAGAGCGGATCGGGGTTCACAGATACGCAGTATTTT
CDR3 protein: CASQSGSGFTDTQYF
V gene: TRBV6-5
J gene: TRBJ2-3
CDR3 length: 15
D gene: NA
clone size: NA

CDR3 DNA: TGTGCCAGCAGTTTATTAGGAGGATACACTGAAGCTTTCTTT
CDR3 protein: CASSLLGGYTEAFF
V gene: TRBV27
J gene: TRBJ1-1
CDR3 length: 14
D gene: NA
clone size: NA

CDR3 DNA: TGTGCCAGCAGCTTAGCTTCCGTACCCACCTACGAGCAGTACTTC
CDR3 protein: CASSLASVPTYEQYF
V gene: TRBV7-2
J gene: TRBJ2-7
CDR3 length: 15
D gene: NA
clone size: NA

CDR3 DNA: TGTGCCAGCGGGACAGGGGTGATCAATGAGCAGTTCTTC
CDR3 protein: CASGTGVINEQFF
V gene: TRBV27
J gene: TRBJ2-1
CDR3 length: 13
D gene: TRBD1
clone size: NA

CDR3 DNA: TGTGCCAGCAGTTACGGTGGCAGGGCGGATGGCTACACCTTC
CDR3 protein: CASSYGGRADGYTF
V gene: TRBV6-5
J gene: TRBJ1-2
CDR3 length: 14
D gene: NA
clone size: NA

CDR3 DNA: TGTGCCAGCAGCGTAGGGAGAGACAATTACCAAGAGACCCAGTACTTC
CDR3 protein: CASSVGRDNYQETQYF
V gene: TRBV9
J gene: TRBJ2-5
CDR3 length: 16
D gene: NA
clone size: once

CDR3 DNA: TGCGCCAGCAGCCCCAGCGGGGCCCCCACAGATACGCAGTATTTT
CDR3 protein: CASSPSGAPTDTQYF
V gene: TRBV5-1
J gene: TRBJ2-3
CDR3 length: 15
D gene: TRBD2
clone size: NA

CDR3 DNA: TGTGCCAGTAGTACTCGACTACCCCAAAAGGGTCATGAGCAGTTCTTC
CDR3 protein: CASSTRLPQKGHEQFF
V gene: TRBV19
J gene: TRBJ2-1
CDR3 length: 16
D gene: NA
clone size: NA

CDR3 DNA: TGTGCCATCAGTGCACAGAGAAATCAGCCCCAGCATTTT
CDR3 protein: CAISAQRNQPQHF
V gene: TRBV10-3
J gene: TRBJ1-5
CDR3 length: 13
D gene: NA
clone size: NA

CDR3 DNA: TGTGCCAGCAGCTTAGTTTACAGACAAAATGAGCAGTTCTTC
CDR3 protein: CASSLVYRQNEQFF
V gene: TRBV5-4
J gene: TRBJ2-1
CDR3 length: 14
D gene: NA
clone size: NA

CDR3 DNA: TGTGCCAGCAGCGTAGGAACCCGGGACAGGGGGAATAGCGGCTACACCTTC
CDR3 protein: CASSVGTRDRGNSGYTF
V gene: TRBV9
J gene: TRBJ1-2
CDR3 length: 17
D gene: TRBD1
clone size: NA

CDR3 DNA: TGTGCCAGCAGCTTTATAAGTCCTTTGGGATATGGCTACACCTTC
CDR3 protein: CASSFISPLGYGYTF
V gene: TRBV7-9
J gene: TRBJ1-2
CDR3 length: 15
D gene: NA
clone size: NA

CDR3 DNA: TGTGCCAGCAGCTCCGCAAAGGAGGGTACCGAGCAGTACTTC
CDR3 protein: CASSSAKEGTEQYF
V gene: TRBV6-5
J gene: TRBJ2-7
CDR3 length: 14
D gene: NA
clone size: NA

CDR3 DNA: TGTGCCAGCAGTAGACAGGGATCCGGGGAAAAACTGTTTTTT
CDR3 protein: CASSRQGSGEKLFF
V gene: TRBV27
J gene: TRBJ1-4
CDR3 length: 14
D gene: TRBD1
clone size: NA

CDR3 DNA: TGTGCCAGCAGCTTGGAAGGGAATAACAATCAGCCCCAGCATTTT
CDR3 protein: CASSLEGNNNQPQHF
V gene: TRBV5-5
J gene: TRBJ1-5
CDR3 length: 15
D gene: NA
clone size: NA

CDR3 DNA: TGCAGCGTTGAAATTAGGCCAGGGAAGGGCGATACGCAGTATTTT
CDR3 protein: CSVEIRPGKGDTQYF
V gene: TRBV29-1
J gene: TRBJ2-3
CDR3 length: 15
D gene: NA
clone size: NA

CDR3 DNA: TGCGCCAGCAGCTCTTTACAGGGGTCCTACGAGCAGTACTTC
CDR3 protein: CASSSLQGSYEQYF
V gene: TRBV4-1
J gene: TRBJ2-7
CDR3 length: 14
D gene: TRBD1
clone size: few

CDR3 DNA: TGTGCCAGCAGCTTAATAGCTCGGGGGAACACTGAAGCTTTCTTT
CDR3 protein: CASSLIARGNTEAFF
V gene: TRBV7-2
J gene: TRBJ1-1
CDR3 length: 15
D gene: NA
clone size: NA

CDR3 DNA: TGTGCCACCAGCAGAGCTAGGGGGACTGAAGCTTTCTTT
CDR3 protein: CATSRARGTEAFF
V gene: TRBV15
J gene: TRBJ1-1
CDR3 length: 13
D gene: NA
clone size: NA

CDR3 DNA: TGTGCCAGCAGTTGGGGCAGTCTCAACACTGAAGCTTTCTTT
CDR3 protein: CASSWGSLNTEAFF
V gene: TRBV6-5
J gene: TRBJ1-1
CDR3 length: 14
D gene: NA
clone size: once

CDR3 DNA: TGTGCCAGCAGCTCGAAGACAGGGGCAGATACGCAGTATTTT
CDR3 protein: CASSSKTGADTQYF
V gene: TRBV7-2
J gene: TRBJ2-3
CDR3 length: 14
D gene: TRBD1
clone size: NA

CDR3 DNA: TGTGCCAGCAGTTCGTACGAGGGAAGTGAGGGCTATGGCTACACCTTC
CDR3 protein: CASSSYEGSEGYGYTF
V gene: TRBV6-5
J gene: TRBJ1-2
CDR3 length: 16
D gene: NA
clone size: NA

CDR3 DNA: TGTGCCAGTACCTTGGGACAGCTTTCGAACTATGGCTACACCTTC
CDR3 protein: CASTLGQLSNYGYTF
V gene: TRBV19
J gene: TRBJ1-2
CDR3 length: 15
D gene: TRBD1
clone size: NA

CDR3 DNA: TGTGCCAGCAGTGAAGCGCCGGCAGGGGAGGATGGCTACACCTTC
CDR3 protein: CASSEAPAGEDGYTF
V gene: TRBV2
J gene: TRBJ1-2
CDR3 length: 15
D gene: NA
clone size: few

CDR3 DNA: TGTGCCAGCAGTCCTTATGGGTCAGAAGGTAATGAAAAACTGTTTTTT
CDR3 protein: CASSPYGSEGNEKLFF
V gene: TRBV27
J gene: TRBJ1-4
CDR3 length: 16
D gene: NA
clone size: NA

CDR3 DNA: TGCGCCAGCAGCCCCCAGCGGGGGGGGCGGGAGACCCAGTACTTC
CDR3 protein: CASSPQRGGRETQYF
V gene: TRBV5-1
J gene: TRBJ2-5
CDR3 length: 15
D gene: TRBD2
clone size: NA

CDR3 DNA: TGTGCCAGCAGCCAACTCAGGGGAGGAGGGCCCTACAATGAGCAGTTCTTC
CDR3 protein: CASSQLRGGGPYNEQFF
V gene: TRBV7-8
J gene: TRBJ2-1
CDR3 length: 17
D gene: NA
clone size: NA

CDR3 DNA: TGTGCCAGCTCACCACGGGCCACTGAAGCTTTCTTT
CDR3 protein: CASSPRATEAFF
V gene: TRBV18
J gene: TRBJ1-1
CDR3 length: 12
D gene: NA
clone size: NA